The clone carrying this TCR beta chain was picked up many times. The antigen remains undetermined. The data derive from a study of CD8 T cells in ankylosing spondylitis. This CDR3 contains 13 residues. The ends were cut back, 6 bases at V and 4 bases at J, with 11 bases in the middle. Germline assignment: CDR1 KGHSH and CDR2 LQKENI. General study findings and limits: Disease-linked clones reportedly concentrated significantly in matched ankylosing spondylitis synovial fluid. There were earlier reports of some motif variants in reactive arthritis synovial fluid and blood. Seven to nine highly homologous variants made up a TCR beta motif, and this motif appeared characteristic of ankylosing spondylitis blood. In peripheral blood, disease-linked CD8+ clones occurred at relatively low frequencies.

TCRdb recomputed calls from the 5' RACE reads with MiXCR, one row per CDR3 protein. The sample comprises roughly 86,000 distinct CDR3 sequences, around 10% of which are singletons, and 4% to 5.5% rests with the top ten. This TCR derives from a male donor with ankylosing spondylitis or in good health (not recorded which). Sequenced: blood, either unsorted or a sorted T cell fraction (not recorded which). J is TRBJ2-3 and V is TRBV18, with D perhaps TRBD2 (6 bases). This chain's CDR3 is CASSPGDSDTQYF. In nucleotides, the CDR3 is TGTGCCAGCTCCCCGGGGGATTCAGATACGCAGTATTTT.